The entry below describes one T cell receptor beta chain. Its antigen is still unknown. Profiled with immunoSEQ multiplex PCR; TCRdb holds only in-frame clones, not every one. The table has some 140,000 clones, about 91% seen once; the top ten hold roughly 2%. This sample was included in a study of T cell responses to AZD1222 COVID-19 vaccine. On the study more broadly: Pooled together were second doses at about 4 or about 12 weeks. Study results and caveats: Repertoire sampling was restricted to post-peak T cell response timepoints. Spike was spanned by vaccine-associated CD4 TCRs, with dominance at 160-218 and 743-854.

V trimming: 4 bases; J trimming: 6 bases; junction bases outside the gene matches: 3. The CDR3 is made up of 13 amino acids. CDR1 SGHRS and CDR2 YFSETQ come from the germline V gene. This chain joins TRBV5-1 and TRBJ2-2, with TRBD1 matching over 7 bases. Material: peripheral blood, obtained on day 0 of AZD1222 vaccination. This TCR came from an adult in good health. DNA for the CDR3: TGCGCCAGCAGCGGACAGGATTCCGGGGAGCTGTTTTTT. Its translation: CASSGQDSGELFF. Based on the CDR3 plus reference TRBV5-1 and TRBJ2-2, the full variable domain is KAGVTQTPRYLIKTRGQQVTLSCSPISGHRSVSWYQQTPGQGLQFLFEYFSETQRNKGNFPGRFSGRQFSNSRSEMNVSTLELGDSALYLCASSGQDSGELFFGEGSRLTVL.